Each of the 17 T cell receptor beta chains below was sequenced from the same sample in a study of lymphopenia after photon versus proton radiotherapy. TCRdb's table, derived via immunoSEQ multiplex PCR, lists solely in-frame clones and lacks some. The table has 50,000 to 65,000 clones, around 90% seen once. The material sequenced was peripheral blood, taken from a patient treated with proton-based radiotherapy. These receptors all come from a man aged 80 or over with esophageal cancer.

V is TRBV5-5 and J is TRBJ2-7; D possibly corresponds to TRBD1 (6 bases). This CDR3 region has 14 residues. Germline lookup yields CDR1 SGHKS and CDR2 YYEKEE (reference sequence). V lost 3 bases and J 4 bases, leaving 14 bases between the germline ends. The CDR3 DNA reads as TGTGCCAGCAGCTACCTTCCCCAGGGGTACGAGCAGTACTTC. Translated, it gives CASSYLPQGYEQYF.

This sequence joins TRBV27 and TRBJ2-7, with a weak D call TRBD2 (6 bases). With 3 bases removed from V and 3 bases from J, the gap between germline ends came to 15 bases. This CDR3 is built from 15 residues. Germline lookup yields CDR1 MNHEY and CDR2 SMNVEV (reference sequence). The CDR3 bases are TGTGCCAGCAGTTTTTTTGGAGGGCCTTACTACGAGCAGTACTTC. This encodes CASSFFGGPYYEQYF.

As regards this clone: The CDR3 ends on some other residue instead of the conserved phenylalanine or tryptophan, so this is likely a read error. The chain links TRBV5-1 to TRBJ1-2, with D maybe TRBD1 (6 bases). V gave up 0 bases and J gave up 7 bases, with 13 bases separating them. The CDR3 runs 14 residues. From germline, CDR1 is SGHRS and CDR2 YFSETQ. CDR3 sequence: CASSLEPSGAGYTL. The CDR3 DNA reads TGCGCCAGCAGCTTGGAACCCTCAGGGGCTGGCTACACCCTC.

This rearrangement joins TRBV29-1 to TRBJ1-2, with D perhaps matching TRBD1 (6 bases). CDR1 and CDR2 from the germline V gene are SQVTM and ANQGSEA. There are 12 residues in the CDR3. V shed 5 bases and J shed 3 bases, with 10 bases lying between them. This chain's CDR3 is CSVSEGDYGYTF. CDR3 DNA: TGCAGCGTTTCTGAGGGGGACTATGGCTACACCTTC. Together with reference TRBV29-1 and TRBJ1-2, the CDR3 gives the full variable domain: SAVISQKPSRDICQRGTSLTIQCQVDSQVTMMFWYRQQPGQSLTLIATANQGSEATYESGFVIDKFPISRPNLTFSTLTVSNMSPEDSSIYLCSVSEGDYGYTFGSGTRLTVV.

This rearrangement joins TRBV18 to TRBJ2-5; a possible D gene is TRBD2 (5 bases). The ends were cut back, 3 bases at V and 5 bases at J, with 16 bases in the middle. The CDR3 has 15 amino acids. Germline CDR1 is KGHSH and CDR2 is LQKENI. The CDR3 DNA sequence: TGTGCCAGCTCACCGTTTAGTGGAGGAGAGGAGACCCAGTACTTC. Its protein is CASSPFSGGEETQYF.

The chain links TRBV18 to TRBJ2-4, with D possibly TRBD1 on 6 matching bases. V was trimmed by 3 bases and J by 6 bases, leaving 15 bases between them. This CDR3 spans 15 amino acids. Germline assignment: CDR1 KGHSH and CDR2 LQKENI. The CDR3 spells CASSPPGQGLNIQYF. The CDR3 DNA follows: TGTGCCAGCTCACCGCCGGGACAAGGCCTAAACATTCAGTACTTC.

The chain couples TRBV7-9 to TRBJ2-1; D is perhaps TRBD1 or TRBD2 (6 bases each). The V gene lost 1 base and the J gene lost 4 bases, with 14 bases spanning the gap. Germline CDR1 reads SEHNR; CDR2 reads FQNEAQ (reference sequence). The CDR3 runs to 16 residues. The CDR3 DNA follows: TGTGCCAGCAGCTTAGGTTCGGGGGCAATATACAATGAGCAGTTCTTC. Translating it yields CASSLGSGAIYNEQFF. The variable domain in full, completed from reference TRBV7-9 and TRBJ2-1, reads DTGVSQNPRHKITKRGQNVTFRCDPISEHNRLYWYRQTLGQGPEFLTYFQNEAQLEKSRLLSDRFSAERPKGSFSTLEIQRTEQGDSAMYLCASSLGSGAIYNEQFFGPGTRLTVL.

J is TRBJ1-1 and V is TRBV7-8; TRBD1 aligns across 7 bases. Germline assignment: CDR1 SGHVS and CDR2 FQNEAQ. J lost 4 bases, V lost 4 bases, and 9 bases had no gene match. This CDR3 contains 15 residues. The CDR3 coding sequence is TGTGCCAGCAGCTCGTCAACAGGGGTGGGCACTGAAGCTTTCTTT. Its protein is CASSSSTGVGTEAFF. Variable domain in full (rest from reference TRBV7-8 and TRBJ1-1): GAGVSQSPRYKVAKRGQDVALRCDPISGHVSLFWYQQALGQGPEFLTYFQNEAQLDKSGLPSDRFFAERPEGSVSTLKIQRTQQEDSAVYLCASSSSTGVGTEAFFGQGTRLTVV.

The CDR3 nucleotides read TGTGCCAGCAGCTTGTTTACATTAGGGAACACTGAAGCTTTCTTT. Its translation: CASSLFTLGNTEAFF. V and J are TRBV7-6 and TRBJ1-1; D is ambiguous. The V end lost 3 bases, the J end lost 1 base, and 12 bases lay between the germline ends. CDR1 is SGHVS, CDR2 FNYEAQ, per germline. The CDR3 contains 15 residues.

V is TRBV27 and J is TRBJ2-7; the D gene is possibly TRBD1 (5 bases). From germline, CDR1 is MNHEY and CDR2 SMNVEV (reference sequence). The CDR3 contains 12 residues. Between the trimmed V and J ends, which lost 6 bases and 5 bases, there was a span of 11 bases. In DNA form, the CDR3 reads TGTGCCAGCAGACTGGGGCCGAACGAGCAGTACTTC. Its translation is CASRLGPNEQYF.

The table lists this clone with a few counts. The J gene is TRBJ2-7, the V gene TRBV19; no firm D call. Per the germline V gene, CDR1 is LNHDA and CDR2 is SQIVND (reference sequence). The CDR3 has 13 amino acids. The germline V and J ends were trimmed by 3 bases and 1 base, with 7 bases remaining between them. CDR3 protein: CASSIVGSYEQYF. CDR3 nucleotides: TGTGCCAGTAGTATCGTCGGATCCTACGAGCAGTACTTC.

The chain carries TRBV5-4 and TRBJ1-4; TRBD1 aligns across 7 bases. V lost 3 bases and J lost 5; bases outside the gene matches: 4. This CDR3 has 14 residues. Germline loops: CDR1 SGHNT, CDR2 YYREEE (reference sequence). In DNA, the CDR3 is TGTGCCAGCAGCTGGGGACAGCAAAATGAAAAACTGTTTTTT. Amino acid sequence: CASSWGQQNEKLFF.

The rearrangement uses TRBV9 and TRBJ2-5; 8 bases agree with TRBD1. Trimming at V came to 2 bases and at J to 7 bases, leaving 7 bases not matched to a gene. The germline V gene encodes CDR1 SGDLS and CDR2 YYNGEE. The CDR3 is 14 amino acids. CDR3 region: CASSVTGDFGTQYF. CDR3 nucleotides: TGTGCCAGCAGCGTGACAGGGGACTTTGGGACCCAGTACTTC.

V and J are TRBV29-1 and TRBJ1-1; 8 bases match TRBD1. The germline V gene encodes CDR1 SQVTM and CDR2 ANQGSEA. This CDR3 contains 12 residues. Trimming removed 6 bases from V and 5 bases from J; junction bases left unmatched: 5. For the CDR3, the DNA is TGCAGCGTATGGGACAGGCTGACTGAAGCTTTCTTT. It specifies CSVWDRLTEAFF. Full variable domain (missing parts from reference TRBV29-1 and TRBJ1-1): SAVISQKPSRDICQRGTSLTIQCQVDSQVTMMFWYRQQPGQSLTLIATANQGSEATYESGFVIDKFPISRPNLTFSTLTVSNMSPEDSSIYLCSVWDRLTEAFFGQGTRLTVV.

V usage is TRBV5-1 and J usage is TRBJ1-2; D remains unclear. V was clipped by 0 bases and J by 4 bases, with 7 bases between them. Germline CDR1 and CDR2: SGHRS and YFSETQ. This CDR3 comprises 13 residues. CDR3 sequence: CASSLDPTYGYTF. CDR3 in DNA: TGCGCCAGCAGCTTGGATCCAACCTATGGCTACACCTTC. Drawing the rest from reference TRBV5-1 and TRBJ1-2, the complete variable domain is KAGVTQTPRYLIKTRGQQVTLSCSPISGHRSVSWYQQTPGQGLQFLFEYFSETQRNKGNFPGRFSGRQFSNSRSEMNVSTLELGDSALYLCASSLDPTYGYTFGSGTRLTVV.

The genes are TRBV30 and TRBJ1-3, with D uncertain. CDR1 and CDR2 (germline): GTSNPN, SVGIG (reference sequence). The V and J ends lost 2 bases and 9 bases respectively, with 20 bases between them. The CDR3 consists of 15 residues. This CDR3 reads CAWSSNLGEAGTIYF. CDR3 nucleotide sequence: TGTGCCTGGAGTTCTAATCTGGGAGAGGCGGGCACCATATATTTT. Looking up the rest from reference TRBV30 and TRBJ1-3 gives the full variable domain: SQTIHQWPATLVQPVGSPLSLECTVEGTSNPNLYWYRQAAGRGLQLLFYSVGIGQISSEVPQNLSASRPQDRQFILSSKKLLLSDSGFYLCAWSSNLGEAGTIYFGEGSWLTVV.

This clone was found once. The chain is built from TRBV9 and TRBJ2-4; TRBD1 agrees at 8 bases. This CDR3 is built from 16 residues. V dropped 4 bases and J dropped 0; count of bases not matched to a gene: 6. The germline V gene encodes CDR1 SGDLS and CDR2 YYNGEE. This CDR3 reads CASSRQGTLAKNIQYF. As DNA, the CDR3 is TGTGCCAGCAGCAGACAGGGGACCTTAGCCAAAAACATTCAGTACTTC. Filled out from reference TRBV9 and TRBJ2-4, the complete variable domain reads DSGVTQTPKHLITATGQRVTLRCSPRSGDLSVYWYQQSLDQGLQFLIQYYNGEERAKGNILERFSAQQFPDLHSELNLSSLELGDSALYFCASSRQGTLAKNIQYFGAGTRLSVL.